The sample holds one count of the clone carrying this TCR beta chain. Its antigen remains unknown. This record comes from a study of post-analysis software for immune sequencing data. Study as a whole: Progressive-relapsing, secondary progressive and relapsing-remitting multiple sclerosis were among the disease courses included.

The CDR3 is made up of 14 amino acids. Germline V CDR1 and CDR2: SNHLY, FYNNEI. V was clipped by 6 bases and J by 5 bases; unmatched bases: 8. Unique molecular identifiers were present in the TCR beta cDNA libraries. One entry per CDR3 protein results from TCRdb running MiXCR on the PCR reads. There are about 430,000 distinct CDR3 sequences in the sample; roughly 40% occur only once, and 6% to 9% lies in the top ten. Overall study results and limits: Versus controls, multiple sclerosis patients showed significantly lower diversity (normalized Chao1). Patients had higher frequencies than controls of roughly 5 TRBV segments, including TRBV5-6, TRBV5-1 and TRBV20-1.

V and J are TRBV2 and TRBJ2-5; 8 positions agree with TRBD1. Material for sequencing was blood. The receptor's source is a girl aged 2 to 10 with multiple sclerosis. This CDR3 reads CASSRDRLLETQYF. The CDR3 nucleotides are TGTGCCAGCAGCCGGGACAGGCTTCTTGAGACCCAGTACTTC.